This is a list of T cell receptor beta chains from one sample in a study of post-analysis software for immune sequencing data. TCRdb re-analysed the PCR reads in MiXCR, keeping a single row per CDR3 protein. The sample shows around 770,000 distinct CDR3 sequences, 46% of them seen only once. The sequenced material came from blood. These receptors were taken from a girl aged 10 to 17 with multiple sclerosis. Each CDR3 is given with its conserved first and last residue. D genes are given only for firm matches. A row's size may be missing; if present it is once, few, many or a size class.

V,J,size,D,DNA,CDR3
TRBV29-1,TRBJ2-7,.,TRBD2,TGCAGCGTTGAGATCCCCGAGCGGGGGCCCTACGAGCAGTACTTC,CSVEIPERGPYEQYF
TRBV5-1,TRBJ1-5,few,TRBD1,TGCGCCAGCAGCCTGACAGGGGAAAGGGATCAGCCCCAGCATTTT,CASSLTGERDQPQHF
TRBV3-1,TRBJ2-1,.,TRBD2,TGTGCCAGCAGCCAAGGAGCTAGCGGGATAGGTGAGCAGTTCTTC,CASSQGASGIGEQFF
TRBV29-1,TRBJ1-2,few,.,TGCAGCGTTGATTTGCGATACTATGGCTACACCTTC,CSVDLRYYGYTF
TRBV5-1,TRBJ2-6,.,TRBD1,TGCGCCAGCAGCTTGGTGGTTAGAACAGGGGCCAGCTCTGGGGCCAACGTCCTGACTTTC,CASSLVVRTGASSGANVLTF
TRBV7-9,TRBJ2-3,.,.,TGTGCCAGCAGCCCGGGCGTGGGGACGCAGTATTTT,CASSPGVGTQYF
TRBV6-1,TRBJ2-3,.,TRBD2,TGTGCCAGTAGAGAGGCAGGACTAGCGGGAACTCACACAGATACGCAGTATTTT,CASREAGLAGTHTDTQYF
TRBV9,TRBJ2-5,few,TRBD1,TGTGCCAGCAGCGTGGACAGGGAGAGGACCCAGTACTTC,CASSVDRERTQYF
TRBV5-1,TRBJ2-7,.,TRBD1,TGCGCCAGCAGCTTGGCCTCCGGGACAGGCTACGAGCAGTACTTC,CASSLASGTGYEQYF
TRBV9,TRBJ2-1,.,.,TGTGCCAGACAGGTCCGTTGTGGCAATGAGCAGTTCTTC,CARQVRCGNEQFF
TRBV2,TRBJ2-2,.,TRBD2,TGTGCCACCCTCCCTTTGACTAGCGATTACACCGGGGAGCTGTTTTTT,CATLPLTSDYTGELFF
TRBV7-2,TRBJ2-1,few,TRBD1,TGTGCCAGCAGCTTCACAAGACAGGGCGTCAATGAGCAGTTCTTC,CASSFTRQGVNEQFF
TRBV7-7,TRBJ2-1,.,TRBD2,TGTGCTAGCAGCCCAGGCACTAGCGGGAGTTCCGTTGAGCAGTTCTTC,CASSPGTSGSSVEQFF
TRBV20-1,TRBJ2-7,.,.,TGCAGTGCTAGTTTAGGAGCTGTCAGGGGGGGTATCTACGAGCAGTACTTC,CSASLGAVRGGIYEQYF
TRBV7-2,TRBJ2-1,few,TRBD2,TGTGCCAGCAGCTTGGGACTAGCGGGAGTGGATGAGCAGTTCTTC,CASSLGLAGVDEQFF
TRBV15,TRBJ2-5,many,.,TGTGCCACCAGCAGAGAGGGGGCCCCGGGGGAGACCCAGTACTTC,CATSREGAPGETQYF
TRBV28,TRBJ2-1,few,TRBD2,TGTGCCAGCAGAACCTTAGCGGGAGGGCCCACCAATGAGCAGTTCTTC,CASRTLAGGPTNEQFF
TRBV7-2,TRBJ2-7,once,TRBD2,TGTGCCAGCAGCTGGGGACTAGCGGGAGGGAGCGAGCAGTACTTC,CASSWGLAGGSEQYF
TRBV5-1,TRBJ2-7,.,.,TGCGCCAGCAGCGTATACCGGGACTTATACAATGAGCAGTACTTC,CASSVYRDLYNEQYF
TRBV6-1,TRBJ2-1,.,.,TGTGCCAGCAGTGAAGCCCCTAGCGCGAGCTCCTACAATGAGCAGTTCTTC,CASSEAPSASSYNEQFF